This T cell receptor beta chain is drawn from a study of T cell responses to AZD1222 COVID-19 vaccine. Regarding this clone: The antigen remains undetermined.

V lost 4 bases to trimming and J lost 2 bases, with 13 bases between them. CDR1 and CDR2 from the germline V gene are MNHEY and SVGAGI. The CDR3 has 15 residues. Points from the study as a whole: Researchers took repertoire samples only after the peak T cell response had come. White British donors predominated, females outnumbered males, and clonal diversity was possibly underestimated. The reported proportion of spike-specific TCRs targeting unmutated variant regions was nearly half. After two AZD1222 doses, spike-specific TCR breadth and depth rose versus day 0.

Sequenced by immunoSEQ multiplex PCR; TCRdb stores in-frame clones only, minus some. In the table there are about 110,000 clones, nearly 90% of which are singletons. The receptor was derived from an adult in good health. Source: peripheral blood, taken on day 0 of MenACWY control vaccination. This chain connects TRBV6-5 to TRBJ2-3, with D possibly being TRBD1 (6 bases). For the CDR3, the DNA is TGTGCCAGCAGTTTCCCCAGGACAGCCACAGATACGCAGTATTTT. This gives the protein CASSFPRTATDTQYF.